This record looks at one T cell receptor beta chain sequence and its context. Other DNA sequences in the same sample also yield this CDR3. Germline CDR1 is SGHRS and CDR2 is YFSETQ. V lost 2 bases to trimming and J lost 2 bases; unmatched junction nucleotides: 3. The CDR3 contains 15 residues. The sample originates from a study of shared clonotypes between healthy human individuals. About the study: The study used three CD4 naive, three CD4 memory, two CD8 naive and one CD8 memory plate per donor.

Source study methods: From ImmunoSEQ came sequences covering only the junction and carrying no quality scores, so filtering differed. Here immunoSEQ multiplex PCR was the method, and the copy in TCRdb shows in-frame clones only, minus some. V, J and clone size were drawn from that table, and D and trimming were deduced from the DNA. The table has under 1,100,000 clones, 75% to 85% seen once. This chain uses TRBV5-1 with TRBJ2-7, with TRBD2 matching 11 bases. The specimen was memory CD4+ T cells from PBMCs. This sample's subset: CD45RA-negative fraction. The sequence was obtained from a man younger than 30 in good health. Some clones in this sample may be carry-over from other donors' samples. CDR3 amino acids: CASSLGTSGTYEQYF. The CDR3 DNA is TGCGCCAGCAGCTTAGGGACTAGCGGTACCTACGAGCAGTACTTC. Full variable domain (outside the CDR3, taken from reference TRBV5-1 and TRBJ2-7): KAGVTQTPRYLIKTRGQQVTLSCSPISGHRSVSWYQQTPGQGLQFLFEYFSETQRNKGNFPGRFSGRQFSNSRSEMNVSTLELGDSALYLCASSLGTSGTYEQYFGPGTRLTVT.